The source of this TCR beta chain is a study of brain T cells in children with intractable seizures. General study points: Viral specificity was inferred only from CDR3 similarity; HCMV serostatus was unknown.

Assay: immunoSEQ multiplex PCR; the TCRdb copy retains only in-frame clones and omits some. The table has tens of thousands of clones, about 93% seen once. Sequencing was limited to surgery cases with top T cell transcript signatures in brain tissue. Before surgery, patients took at least one anti-epileptic drug. For this clone: Its antigen is undetermined.

CDR1 and CDR2 (germline): SGHRS, YFSETQ. The trim removed 3 bases at V and 4 bases at J, leaving 3 bases unmatched. This CDR3 has 14 residues. V usage is TRBV5-1 and J usage is TRBJ1-4; 7 bases are shared with TRBD1. This TCR came from a boy younger than two with tuberous sclerosis and intractable seizures. Sequences were derived from peripheral blood, sampled at surgery. The CDR3 sequence is CASSSGQFNEKLFF. DNA of the CDR3: TGCGCCAGCAGCTCGGGACAGTTTAATGAAAAACTGTTTTTT. The full variable domain, rest sourced from reference TRBV5-1 and TRBJ1-4, is KAGVTQTPRYLIKTRGQQVTLSCSPISGHRSVSWYQQTPGQGLQFLFEYFSETQRNKGNFPGRFSGRQFSNSRSEMNVSTLELGDSALYLCASSSGQFNEKLFFGSGTQLSVL.